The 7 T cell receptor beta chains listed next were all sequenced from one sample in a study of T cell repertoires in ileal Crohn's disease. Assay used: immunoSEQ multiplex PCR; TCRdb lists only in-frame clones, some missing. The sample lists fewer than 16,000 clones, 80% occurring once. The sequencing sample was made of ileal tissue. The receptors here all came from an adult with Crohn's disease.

CDR3 nucleotides: TGCGCCAGCAGCTTGAATTTGGGGGCGGGAGATGGCTACACCTTC. Its protein product is CASSLNLGAGDGYTF. The chain links TRBV5-1 to TRBJ1-2; perhaps TRBD1 as D (6 bases). Germline CDR1 SGHRS, CDR2 YFSETQ. Between the trimmed V and J ends, which lost 1 base and 6 bases, there was a span of 16 bases. CDR3 length: 15 amino acids.

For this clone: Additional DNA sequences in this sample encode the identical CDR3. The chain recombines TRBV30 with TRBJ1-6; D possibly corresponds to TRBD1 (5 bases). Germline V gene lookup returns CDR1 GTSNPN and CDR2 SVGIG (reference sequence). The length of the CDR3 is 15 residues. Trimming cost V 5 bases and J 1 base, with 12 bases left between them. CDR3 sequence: CAWLFGGSYNSPLHF. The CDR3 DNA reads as TGTGCCTGGTTGTTCGGGGGATCCTATAATTCACCCCTCCACTTT. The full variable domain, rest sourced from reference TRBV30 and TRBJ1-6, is SQTIHQWPATLVQPVGSPLSLECTVEGTSNPNLYWYRQAAGRGLQLLFYSVGIGQISSEVPQNLSASRPQDRQFILSSKKLLLSDSGFYLCAWLFGGSYNSPLHFGNGTRLTVT.

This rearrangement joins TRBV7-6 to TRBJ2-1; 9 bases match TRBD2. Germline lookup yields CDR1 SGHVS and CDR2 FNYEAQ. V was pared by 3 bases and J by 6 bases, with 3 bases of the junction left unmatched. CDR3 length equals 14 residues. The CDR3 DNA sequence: TGTGCCAGCAGCTTGGCGGGAGGGATCAATGAGCAGTTCTTC. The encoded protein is CASSLAGGINEQFF.

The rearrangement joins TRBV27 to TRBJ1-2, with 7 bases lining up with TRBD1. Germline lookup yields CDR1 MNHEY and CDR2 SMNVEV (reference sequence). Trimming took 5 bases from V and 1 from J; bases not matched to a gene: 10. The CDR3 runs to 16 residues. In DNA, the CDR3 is TGTGCCAGCAGTCCGGTTAAGGGGGCGCGTAACTATGGCTACACCTTC. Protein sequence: CASSPVKGARNYGYTF.

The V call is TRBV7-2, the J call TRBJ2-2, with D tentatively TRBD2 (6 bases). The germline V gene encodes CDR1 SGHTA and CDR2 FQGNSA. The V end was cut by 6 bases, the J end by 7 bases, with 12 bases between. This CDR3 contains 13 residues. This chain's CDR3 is CASRRLVGGELFF. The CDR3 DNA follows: TGTGCCAGCAGGAGACTAGTAGGCGGGGAGCTGTTTTTT.

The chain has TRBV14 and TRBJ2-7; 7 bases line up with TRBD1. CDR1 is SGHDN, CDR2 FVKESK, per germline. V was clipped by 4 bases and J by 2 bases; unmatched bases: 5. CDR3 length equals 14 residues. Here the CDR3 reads CASSLITGAYEQYF. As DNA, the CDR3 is TGTGCCAGCAGCCTGATTACAGGGGCCTACGAGCAGTACTTC.

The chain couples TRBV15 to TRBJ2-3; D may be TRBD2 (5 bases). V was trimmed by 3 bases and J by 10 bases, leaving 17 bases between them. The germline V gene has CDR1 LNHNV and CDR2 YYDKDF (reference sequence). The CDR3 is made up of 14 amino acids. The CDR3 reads CATSRASSSEAQYF. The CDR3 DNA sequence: TGTGCCACCAGCAGGGCTAGCTCGTCTGAGGCGCAGTATTTT.